This passage covers 12 T cell receptor beta chains from one sample sequenced in a study of neoadjuvant anti-PD-1 for oral cavity cancer. Measured with immunoSEQ multiplex PCR; TCRdb has only the in-frame clones, and not every one. The sample holds over 12,000 clones, roughly 70% seen once. The starting material was PBMCs, obtained before nivolumab (anti-PD-1) treatment. These receptors originate from a person aged 35 to 85 with oral cavity squamous cell carcinoma.

The rearrangement uses TRBV6-5 and TRBJ2-4; D is perhaps TRBD2 (5 bases). Germline loops: CDR1 MNHEY, CDR2 SVGAGI. V was trimmed by 11 bases and J by 4 bases, leaving 18 bases between them. The CDR3 has 14 residues. The CDR3 is CARHRESIKNIQYF. The CDR3 DNA sequence: TGTGCCCGACACCGGGAATCCATTAAAAACATTCAGTACTTC.

The chain combines TRBV5-1 with TRBJ1-5; TRBD1 agrees at 7 bases. The junction had 5 bases not matched to a gene; V was cut back by 2 bases and J by 3 bases. Germline values: CDR1 SGHRS, CDR2 YFSETQ. The CDR3 runs 15 residues. The CDR3 DNA sequence: TGCGCCAGCAGCTTTACCGGACAGGCCAATCAGCCCCAGCATTTT. This gives the protein CASSFTGQANQPQHF.

The genes are TRBV11-1 and TRBJ2-3; D ambiguous. Trimming left V 3 bases short and J 2 bases short, with 0 bases between. CDR1 SGHAT and CDR2 FQDESV come from the germline V gene (reference sequence). This CDR3 has 11 residues. This CDR3 is CASSFTDTQYF. In nucleotides, the CDR3 is TGTGCCAGCAGCTTCACAGATACGCAGTATTTT. Full variable domain (rest looked up from reference TRBV11-1 and TRBJ2-3): EAEVAQSPRYKITEKSQAVAFWCDPISGHATLYWYRQILGQGPELLVQFQDESVVDDSQLPKDRFSAERLKGVDSTLKIQPAELGDSAMYLCASSFTDTQYFGPGTRLTVL.

The V call is TRBV19, the J call TRBJ2-1; 7 bases line up with TRBD2. The CDR3 is 14 amino acids. V lost 5 bases, J lost 2 bases, and 3 bases stayed unmatched. Germline CDR1 and CDR2: LNHDA and SQIVND (reference sequence). The CDR3 DNA sequence: TGTGCCAGTAGTCGGGGGGACCCCTACAATGAGCAGTTCTTC. Translation gives CASSRGDPYNEQFF. The full variable domain, its missing parts supplied by reference TRBV19 and TRBJ2-1, is DGGITQSPKYLFRKEGQNVTLSCEQNLNHDAMYWYRQDPGQGLRLIYYSQIVNDFQKGDIAEGYSVSREKKESFPLTVTSAQKNPTAFYLCASSRGDPYNEQFFGPGTRLTVL.

The gene calls are TRBV6-5 and TRBJ1-2; D might be TRBD1 (6 bases). Looked up from germline, CDR1 is MNHEY and CDR2 is SVGAGI. The CDR3 totals 14 residues. Trimming removed 2 bases from V and 6 bases from J, with 13 bases in between. In DNA, the CDR3 is TGTGCCAGCAGTTACCTTACAGGGAGCAATGGCTACACCTTC. Amino acid sequence: CASSYLTGSNGYTF.

This clone was recorded a few times. J is TRBJ1-1 and V is TRBV19; 7 bases are a match to TRBD1. With 8 bases clipped from V and 0 bases from J, the junction kept 18 bases outside the gene matches. CDR1 is LNHDA, CDR2 SQIVND, per germline (reference sequence). The CDR3 length is 18 residues. The CDR3 is CASRFGRGTDFMNTEAFF. CDR3 DNA sequence: TGTGCCAGTCGATTCGGACGAGGGACAGACTTTATGAACACTGAAGCTTTCTTT.

V is TRBV5-1 and J is TRBJ1-5; the D is unclear. V was clipped by 0 bases and J by 1 base, with 2 bases between them. The length of the CDR3 is 13 residues. Germline CDR1 and CDR2: SGHRS and YFSETQ. CDR3 DNA: TGCGCCAGCAGCTTGGGAAGCAATCAGCCCCAGCATTTT. Translation gives CASSLGSNQPQHF.

The V gene is TRBV7-2, the J gene TRBJ2-7, with D unresolved. V lost 1 base and J 7 bases, leaving 8 bases between the germline ends. The CDR3 runs 12 residues. The germline V gene has CDR1 SGHTA and CDR2 FQGNSA. The CDR3 region has the DNA TGTGCCAGCAGCTTAGAGGTTGGGGAGCAGTACTTC. Translating gives CASSLEVGEQYF.

V gene TRBV11-2 combines with J gene TRBJ1-2; 7 bases are shared with TRBD1. Germline V gene sequence: CDR1 SGHAT, CDR2 FQNNGV. This CDR3 is 14 amino acids long. With V trimmed by 1 base and J by 4 bases, 3 bases remained unmatched. The CDR3 reads CASSLVSGGYGYTF. In DNA, the CDR3 is TGTGCCAGCAGCTTAGTATCAGGGGGCTATGGCTACACCTTC.

The J gene is TRBJ2-1, the V gene TRBV4-1, with 7 positions matching TRBD2. The CDR3 spans 15 residues. Germline-derived CDR1 and CDR2 are MGHRA and YSYEKL. V shed 4 bases, J shed 8 bases, and the junction held 11 bases outside the gene matches. CDR3 amino acids: CASSPRWRESDEQFF. In nucleotides, the CDR3 is TGCGCCAGCAGCCCTAGGTGGCGGGAGAGCGATGAGCAGTTCTTC.

The J gene is TRBJ2-7, the V gene TRBV10-3; TRBD1 matches 10 bases. The CDR3 has 14 amino acids. Germline trimming cut 8 bases from V and 0 bases from J; bases unmatched to any gene: 4. From germline, CDR1 is ENHRY and CDR2 SYGVKD. CDR3 coding DNA: TGTGCCATCGGGGGGGACAGGGGCTCCTACGAGCAGTACTTC. It is translated as CAIGGDRGSYEQYF.

This clone was recorded only once. The genes are TRBV19 and TRBJ1-5, with D possibly TRBD1 on 6 matching bases. V lost 2 bases to trimming and J lost 0 bases, with 11 bases between them. Germline V lookup: CDR1 LNHDA, CDR2 SQIVND (reference sequence). The CDR3 consists of 16 residues. CDR3 amino acids: CASSIRTGASNQPQHF. In nucleotides, the CDR3 is TGTGCCAGTAGTATACGTACGGGGGCTAGCAATCAGCCCCAGCATTTT.